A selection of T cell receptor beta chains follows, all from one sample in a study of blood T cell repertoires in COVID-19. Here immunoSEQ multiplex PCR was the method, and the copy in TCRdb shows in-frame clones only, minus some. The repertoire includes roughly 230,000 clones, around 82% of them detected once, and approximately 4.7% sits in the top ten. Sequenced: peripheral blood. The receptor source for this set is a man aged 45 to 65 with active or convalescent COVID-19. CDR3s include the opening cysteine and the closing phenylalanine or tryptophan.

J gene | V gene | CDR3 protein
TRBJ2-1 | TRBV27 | CATQAGGLYNEQFF
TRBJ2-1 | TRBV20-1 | CSASRRGSSYNEQFF
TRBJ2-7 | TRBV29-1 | CSVDTGGYEQYF
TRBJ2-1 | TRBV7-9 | CASSGPWHEQFF
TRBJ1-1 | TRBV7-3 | CASSKLTTGTEAFF
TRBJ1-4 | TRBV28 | CASSLYPWTGSEKLFF
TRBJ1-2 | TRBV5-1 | CASSTGTGGLSYGYTF
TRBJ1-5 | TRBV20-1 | CSASTSRSQPQHF
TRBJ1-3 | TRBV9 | CASSGQAGNTIYF
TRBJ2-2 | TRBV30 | CASIGQGLSNGELFF
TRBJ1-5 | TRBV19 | CASSLDRNSNQPQHF
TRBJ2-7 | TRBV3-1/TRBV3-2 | CASSQVVRVAGEQYF
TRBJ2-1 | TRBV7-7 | CASSSGQTSYNEQFF
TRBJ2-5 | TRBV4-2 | CASSHEEGETQYF
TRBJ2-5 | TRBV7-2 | CASSSRDREETQYF
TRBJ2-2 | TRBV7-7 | CASSLTDRANTGELFF
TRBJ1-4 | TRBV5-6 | CASSLTRQGATNEKLFF
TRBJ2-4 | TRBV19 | CASSPGTGTSIQYF
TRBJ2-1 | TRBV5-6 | CASSFGTGLRSYNEQFF
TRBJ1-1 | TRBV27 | CASSKTGSAAEAFF
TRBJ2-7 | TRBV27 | CASTPAGTYEQYF
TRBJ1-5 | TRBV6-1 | CASSEPPAWQGNQPQHF